These 9 T cell receptor beta chains were all obtained from the same sample, sequenced in a study of OX40 agonist ivuxolimab in advanced cancers. Profiling relied on immunoSEQ multiplex PCR, and the TCRdb table lists in-frame clones only, not all of them. The sample has about 83,000 clones, 91% seen once. The sequencing here drew on CD4+ or CD8+ T cells sorted from blood, taken in a trial of the OX40 agonist ivuxolimab. The receptors were gathered from an adult with an advanced solid tumor such as melanoma, head and neck, liver or kidney cancer.

The V gene is TRBV7-9, the J gene TRBJ2-7, with no clear D. The CDR3 length is 13 residues. Germline V gene lookup returns CDR1 SEHNR and CDR2 FQNEAQ (reference sequence). Trimming took off 1 base at V and 4 bases at J, with 8 bases between the two ends. CDR3 DNA sequence: TGTGCCAGCAGCTTAGGAGGACGGTACGAGCAGTACTTC. It specifies CASSLGGRYEQYF. Complete variable domain (other parts from reference TRBV7-9 and TRBJ2-7): DTGVSQNPRHKITKRGQNVTFRCDPISEHNRLYWYRQTLGQGPEFLTYFQNEAQLEKSRLLSDRFSAERPKGSFSTLEIQRTEQGDSAMYLCASSLGGRYEQYFGPGTRLTVT.

This clone was detected only a few times. This chain uses TRBV9 with TRBJ2-1, with TRBD2 matching over 7 bases. CDR1 SGDLS and CDR2 YYNGEE come from the germline V gene. The length of the CDR3 is 15 residues. V was pared by 0 bases and J by 8 bases, with 8 bases of the junction left unmatched. In DNA form, the CDR3 reads TGTGCCAGCAGCGTAGGGAGCGGGAATGCCCATGAGCAGTTCTTC. This encodes CASSVGSGNAHEQFF. Supplemented by reference TRBV9 and TRBJ2-1, the full variable domain reads DSGVTQTPKHLITATGQRVTLRCSPRSGDLSVYWYQQSLDQGLQFLIQYYNGEERAKGNILERFSAQQFPDLHSELNLSSLELGDSALYFCASSVGSGNAHEQFFGPGTRLTVL.

This chain joins TRBV6-1 and TRBJ1-3; perhaps TRBD1 as D (5 bases). V lost 5 bases to trimming and J lost 8 bases, with 13 bases between them. In germline, CDR1 is MNHNS, CDR2 SASEGT. The CDR3 has 13 residues. The CDR3 sequence: CASSRRVGDTIYF. In DNA, the CDR3 is TGTGCCAGCAGTCGCAGGGTTGGGGACACCATATATTTT.

The chain uses TRBV6-5 and TRBJ2-1; D is undetermined. Trimming took 2 bases from V and 12 from J, leaving 8 bases between them. Germline V gene sequence: CDR1 MNHEY, CDR2 SVGAGI. CDR3 length: 11 amino acids. For the CDR3, the DNA is TGTGCCAGCAGTTACGGCCTTGCGCAGTTCTTC. Translated, it gives CASSYGLAQFF.

The V gene is TRBV7-2, the J gene TRBJ1-1; possibly TRBD1 for D (6 bases). The V and J ends lost 5 bases and 3 bases respectively, with 13 bases between them. The germline gives CDR1 SGHTA, CDR2 FQGNSA. This CDR3 has 14 amino acids. The CDR3 loop is CASSPQGRDTEAFF. The CDR3 nucleotides are TGTGCCAGCAGCCCGCAGGGGAGGGACACTGAAGCTTTCTTT.

This clone is a singleton in its sample. The genes are TRBV19 and TRBJ2-1; no definite D call. Looked up from germline, CDR1 is LNHDA and CDR2 is SQIVND (reference sequence). The CDR3 spans 12 residues. Trimming took 3 bases from V and 7 from J, leaving 7 bases between them. The DNA for the CDR3 is TGTGCCAGTAGTATGATAATAAATGAGCAGTTCTTC. Amino acids: CASSMIINEQFF.

This rearrangement joins TRBV6-1 to TRBJ2-1; 10 nucleotides line up with TRBD2. The CDR3 is 15 residues long. V dropped 2 bases and J dropped 8; count of bases not matched to a gene: 6. Germline values: CDR1 MNHNS, CDR2 SASEGT. The CDR3 is CASSESTSGVDEQFF. The CDR3 nucleotides are TGTGCCAGCAGTGAATCCACTAGCGGGGTAGATGAGCAGTTCTTC.

The chain links TRBV6-1 to TRBJ1-5, with D uncertain. Per the germline V gene, CDR1 is MNHNS and CDR2 is SASEGT. V was clipped by 4 bases and J by 0 bases, with 7 bases between them. The CDR3 is 14 amino acids. CDR3 nucleotides: TGTGCCAGCAGTGTTAGGAATAGCAATCAGCCCCAGCATTTT. Translating it yields CASSVRNSNQPQHF.

The V gene is TRBV7-3, the J gene TRBJ2-3, with 7 bases identical to TRBD2. With 4 bases clipped from V and 1 base from J, the junction kept 5 bases outside the gene matches. The CDR3 is made up of 15 amino acids. Germline V lookup: CDR1 SGHTA, CDR2 FQGTGA. The CDR3 loop reads CASSSLAGGTDTQYF. In nucleotides, the CDR3 is TGTGCCAGCAGCTCTCTCGCGGGGGGCACAGATACGCAGTATTTT.